This T cell receptor beta chain derives from a study of T cells in Graves' hyperthyroidism and ophthalmopathy. Germline-derived CDR1 and CDR2 are SGHTA and FQGNSA. V dropped 5 bases and J dropped 10; count of bases not matched to a gene: 10. The CDR3 has 16 residues. TCR beta CDR3 regions were amplified from RNA transcripts. The HTBI set primed first-round TCR CDR3 RT-PCR. Via MiXCR, TCRdb re-called the multiplex PCR reads, giving one row per CDR3 protein. This table has about 590,000 distinct CDR3 sequences, approximately 14% appearing once. J is TRBJ2-1 and V is TRBV7-2; TRBD2 matches 14 bases. Specimen: blood. This receptor was obtained from a woman aged 30 to 39 with Graves' hyperthyroidism. In DNA, the CDR3 is TGTGCCAGCAGCGTTGGGACTAGCGGGAGTCGAAAAGAGCAGTTCTTC. This sequence encodes CASSVGTSGSRKEQFF.